Following are 7 T cell receptor beta chains from one sample sequenced in a study of response to subunit inactivated influenza vaccine. One entry per CDR3 protein, called by TCRdb with MiXCR from the RT-PCR reads. The repertoire holds about 170,000 distinct CDR3 sequences, with approximately 12% as singletons. Separately, the same data were catalogued under a study of T cells expressing NK-cell markers. That report adds: TCR beta cDNA was made by 5'RACE template switching with UMIs.

The source was CD8+ T cells sorted from PBMCs, collected approximately 13 days after vaccination. These receptors all stem from a man between 50 and 59 years old who received an inactivated influenza vaccine.

The J gene is TRBJ2-1, the V gene TRBV2, with 9 bases that match TRBD2. V dropped 10 bases and J dropped 7; count of bases not matched to a gene: 8. The CDR3 is 13 amino acids. Germline CDR1 SNHLY, CDR2 FYNNEI. The CDR3 loop is CATPRTSVNEQFF. CDR3 sequence (DNA): TGTGCCACACCGAGGACTAGCGTTAATGAGCAGTTCTTC.

Regarding this clonotype: The germline gene is not matched at one end of the junction; a read error may be the cause. J is TRBJ1-4 and V is TRBV20-1, with 7 bases identical to TRBD1. CDR3 length: 14 residues. Germline V gene data show CDR1 as DFQATT and CDR2 as SNEGSKA (reference sequence). The DNA of the CDR3 is TGCAGTGCTACCTACAGGGGAACTAATGAAAAACTGGTTTTT. As protein: CSATYRGTNEKLVF.

This clonotype was seen only a few times. The chain combines TRBV5-5 with TRBJ2-7; 9 bases match TRBD2. The CDR3 length is 15 residues. In germline, CDR1 is SGHKS, CDR2 YYEKEE (reference sequence). With 4 bases clipped from V and 0 bases from J, the junction kept 5 bases outside the gene matches. CDR3 coding DNA: TGTGCCAGCAGCCACCTAGCGGGGAACTCCTACGAGCAGTACTTC. It encodes CASSHLAGNSYEQYF.

The chain couples TRBV20-1 to TRBJ2-7, with TRBD2 matching 14 bases. The V gene end was trimmed by 6 bases and the J gene end by 4 bases; junction bases not matched to a gene: 5. This CDR3 comprises 14 residues. The V gene's germline CDR1 is DFQATT and CDR2 SNEGSKA (reference sequence). CDR3 in amino acids: CSARGLAGEYEQYF. CDR3 nucleotide sequence: TGCAGTGCCCGGGGACTAGCGGGAGAGTACGAGCAGTACTTC.

The table lists this clonotype with a few counts. The chain recombines TRBV6-2 or TRBV6-3 with TRBJ1-1; 11 nucleotides line up with TRBD1. V lost 2 bases and J lost 3; bases outside the gene matches: 8. Germline lookup yields CDR1 MNHEY and CDR2 SVGEGT. There are 17 residues in the CDR3. This CDR3 reads CASSYPGQGARDTEAFF. CDR3 sequence (DNA): TGTGCCAGCAGTTACCCAGGACAGGGGGCGCGGGACACTGAAGCTTTCTTT.

Details on this clonotype: A much larger clone lies one base from this, so it may be a read error. The V and J genes are TRBV13 and TRBJ1-1; D is undetermined. The CDR3 has 12 amino acids. Between the trimmed V and J ends, which lost 5 bases and 5 bases, there was a span of 9 bases. Germline V CDR1 and CDR2: PRHDT, FYEKMQ (reference sequence). CDR3 coding DNA: TGTGCCAGCAGCCGCGCCGGGACTGAAGCTTTCTTT. Translated: CASSRAGTEAFF.

This clonotype occurred a few times. V and J are TRBV29-1 and TRBJ1-2, with D maybe TRBD1 (5 bases). The V gene's germline CDR1 is SQVTM and CDR2 ANQGSEA. Trimming took 2 bases from V and 8 from J, leaving 21 bases between them. This CDR3 is built from 15 residues. This CDR3 is CSVELLGTAVLGYTF. The DNA for the CDR3 is TGCAGCGTTGAACTTCTAGGGACCGCCGTTCTCGGCTACACCTTC.